Reported below is one TCR beta chain. Measured with immunoSEQ multiplex PCR; TCRdb has only the in-frame clones, and not every one. The data hold 650,000 to 800,000 clones, with 70% to 90% observed a single time. This sample is part of a study of blood T cell repertoires in COVID-19. Study-wide context: The United States, Italy and Spain were the sources of the acute and convalescent COVID-19 samples. The analysed material was cDNA or gDNA that came from T cells, B-cell-depleted T cells, or PBMCs.

This TCR came from a woman aged 18 to 35 with acute or convalescent COVID-19. The sequencing input was peripheral blood.

This CDR3 is CASSQDSSYNSPLHF. DNA for the CDR3: TGTGCCAGCAGCCAAGATAGCTCCTATAATTCACCCCTCCACTTT. V is TRBV3-1 (or the pseudogene TRBV3-2) and J is TRBJ1-6; D call uncertain. This CDR3 comprises 15 residues. Germline V gives CDR1 LGHDT, CDR2 YNNKEL (reference sequence). V was cut by 0 bases and J by 0 bases, with 3 bases left in between.